This T cell receptor beta chain was found in a study of metastatic and nonmetastatic thyroid tumors. Overall study findings and caveats: It was reportedly found that TCR beta diversity was significantly higher in malignant thyroid tumors than in benign nodules, a difference seen in both blood and tumor samples.

Using MiXCR, TCRdb re-called clones from the PCR reads. The sample holds some 28,000 clones, roughly 20% seen once. All patients were untreated before thyroid surgery. This clone has a count of ten or more. Antigen: not known. The germline V gene has CDR1 LNHDA and CDR2 SQIVND (reference sequence). Trimming removed 6 bases from V and 0 bases from J, with 12 bases in between. The CDR3 length is 15 residues. This receptor was identified in a female donor with papillary thyroid cancer or a benign thyroid nodule (not recorded which). Some clones in this sample may be carry-over from other donors' samples. The chain uses TRBV19 and TRBJ1-5; D unresolved. Sequencing was performed on blood. The CDR3 region has the DNA TGTGCCAGTAGCGGCCCCCCGCTTAGCAATCAGCCCCAGCATTTT. This sequence encodes CASSGPPLSNQPQHF.